This T cell receptor (beta chain) was found in a study of OX40 agonist ivuxolimab in advanced cancers. The protocol was immunoSEQ multiplex PCR, while the TCRdb copy is restricted to in-frame clones and leaves out a portion. The repertoire holds about 90,000 clones, with roughly 85% as singletons. V lost 4 bases and J 3 bases, leaving 15 bases between the germline ends. The germline gives CDR1 SGHAT, CDR2 FQNNGV. The CDR3 consists of 15 residues. Sequenced material: CD4+ or CD8+ T cells sorted from blood, taken in a trial of the OX40 agonist ivuxolimab. The receptor was isolated from an adult with an advanced solid tumor such as melanoma, head and neck, liver or kidney cancer. The V and J genes are TRBV11-2 and TRBJ1-1, with D possibly matching TRBD1 (6 bases). In DNA, the CDR3 is TGTGCCAGCAGCTATCAAGTAGGGGGAGACACTGAAGCTTTCTTT. As protein: CASSYQVGGDTEAFF.